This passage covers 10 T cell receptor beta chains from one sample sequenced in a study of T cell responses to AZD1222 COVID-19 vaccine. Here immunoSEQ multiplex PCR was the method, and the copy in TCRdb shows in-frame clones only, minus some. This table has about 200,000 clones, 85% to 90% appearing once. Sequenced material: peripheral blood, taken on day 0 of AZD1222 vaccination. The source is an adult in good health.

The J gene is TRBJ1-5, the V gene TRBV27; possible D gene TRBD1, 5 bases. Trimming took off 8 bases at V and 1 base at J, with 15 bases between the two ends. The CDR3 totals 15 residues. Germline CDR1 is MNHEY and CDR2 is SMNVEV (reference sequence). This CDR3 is CASAPFSGSNQPQHF. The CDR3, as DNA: TGTGCCAGCGCACCCTTTTCAGGGAGCAATCAGCCCCAGCATTTT.

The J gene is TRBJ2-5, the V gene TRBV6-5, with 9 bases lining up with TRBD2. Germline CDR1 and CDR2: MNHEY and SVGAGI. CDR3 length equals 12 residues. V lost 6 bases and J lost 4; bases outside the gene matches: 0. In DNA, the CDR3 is TGTGCCAGCAGGCGGGGGGGAGAGACCCAGTACTTC. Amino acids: CASRRGGETQYF.

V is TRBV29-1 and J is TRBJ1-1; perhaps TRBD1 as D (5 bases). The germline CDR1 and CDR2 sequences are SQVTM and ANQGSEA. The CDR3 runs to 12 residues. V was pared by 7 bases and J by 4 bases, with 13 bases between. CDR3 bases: TGCAGCGGGTCAGGGTGGATCACTGAAGCTTTCTTT. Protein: CSGSGWITEAFF.

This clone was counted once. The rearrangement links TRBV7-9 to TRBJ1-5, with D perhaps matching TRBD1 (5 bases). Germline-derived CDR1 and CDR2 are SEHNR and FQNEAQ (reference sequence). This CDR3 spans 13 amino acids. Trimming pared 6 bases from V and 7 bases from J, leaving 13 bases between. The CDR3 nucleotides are TGTGCCAGCAGTCAAGTTGGGGCCCAGCCCCAGCATTTT. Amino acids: CASSQVGAQPQHF. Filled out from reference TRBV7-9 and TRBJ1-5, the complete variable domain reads DTGVSQNPRHKITKRGQNVTFRCDPISEHNRLYWYRQTLGQGPEFLTYFQNEAQLEKSRLLSDRFSAERPKGSFSTLEIQRTEQGDSAMYLCASSQVGAQPQHFGDGTRLSIL.

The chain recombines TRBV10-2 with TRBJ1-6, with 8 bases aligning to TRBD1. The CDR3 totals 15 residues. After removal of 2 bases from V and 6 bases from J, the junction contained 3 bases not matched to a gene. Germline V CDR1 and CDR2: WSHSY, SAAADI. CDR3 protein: CASSEPGTGNSPLHF. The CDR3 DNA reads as TGCGCCAGCAGTGAGCCGGGGACAGGTAATTCACCCCTCCACTTT.

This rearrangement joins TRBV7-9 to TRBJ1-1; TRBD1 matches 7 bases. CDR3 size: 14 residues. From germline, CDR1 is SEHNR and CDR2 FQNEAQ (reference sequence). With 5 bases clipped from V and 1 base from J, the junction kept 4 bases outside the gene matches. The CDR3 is CASSLGQRNTEAFF. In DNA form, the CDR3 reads TGTGCCAGCAGCCTGGGACAGAGGAACACTGAAGCTTTCTTT.

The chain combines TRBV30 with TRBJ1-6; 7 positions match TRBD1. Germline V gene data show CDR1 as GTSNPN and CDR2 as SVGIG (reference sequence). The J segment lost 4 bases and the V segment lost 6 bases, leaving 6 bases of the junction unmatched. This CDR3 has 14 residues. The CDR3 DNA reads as TGTGCCTGCATGGGACAGTCATATAATTCACCCCTCCACTTT. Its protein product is CACMGQSYNSPLHF. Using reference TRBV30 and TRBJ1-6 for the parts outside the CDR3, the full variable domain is SQTIHQWPATLVQPVGSPLSLECTVEGTSNPNLYWYRQAAGRGLQLLFYSVGIGQISSEVPQNLSASRPQDRQFILSSKKLLLSDSGFYLCACMGQSYNSPLHFGNGTRLTVT.

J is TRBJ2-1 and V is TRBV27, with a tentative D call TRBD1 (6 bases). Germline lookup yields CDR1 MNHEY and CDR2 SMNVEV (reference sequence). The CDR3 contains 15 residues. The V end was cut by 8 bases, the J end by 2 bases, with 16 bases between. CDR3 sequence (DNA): TGTGCCAGCTTTGAACAGGGAGTCCCCTACAATGAGCAGTTCTTC. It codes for CASFEQGVPYNEQFF.

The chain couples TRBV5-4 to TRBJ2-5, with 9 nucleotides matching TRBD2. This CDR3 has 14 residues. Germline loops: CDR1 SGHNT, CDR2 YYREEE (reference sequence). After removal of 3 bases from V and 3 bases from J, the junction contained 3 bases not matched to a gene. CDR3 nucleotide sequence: TGTGCCAGCAGCTCGGGACTAGCTGAAGAGACCCAGTACTTC. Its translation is CASSSGLAEETQYF.

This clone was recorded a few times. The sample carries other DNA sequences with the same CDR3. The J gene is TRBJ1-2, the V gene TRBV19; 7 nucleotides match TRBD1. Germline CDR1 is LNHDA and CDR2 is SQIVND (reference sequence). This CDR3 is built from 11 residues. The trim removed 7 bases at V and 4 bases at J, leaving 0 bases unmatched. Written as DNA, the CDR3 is TGTGCCAGTACAGGGGGCTATGGCTACACCTTC. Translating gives CASTGGYGYTF.